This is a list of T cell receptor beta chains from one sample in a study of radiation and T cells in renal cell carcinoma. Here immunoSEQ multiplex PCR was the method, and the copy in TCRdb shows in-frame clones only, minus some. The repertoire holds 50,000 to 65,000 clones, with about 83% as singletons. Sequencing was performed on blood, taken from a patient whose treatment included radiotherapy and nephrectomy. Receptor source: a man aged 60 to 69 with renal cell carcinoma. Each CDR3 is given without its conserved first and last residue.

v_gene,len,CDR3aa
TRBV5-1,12,ASSLRGDGNTIY
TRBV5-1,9,ASSLRETQY
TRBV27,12,ASRLSGATDTQY
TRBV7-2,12,ASSLARSHGELF
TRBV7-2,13,ASSPGSSYNSPLH
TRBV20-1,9,SARDLGTQY
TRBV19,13,ASSPSDWGGETQY
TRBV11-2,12,ASSFRVLTYEQY
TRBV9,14,ASSVGGLAGETAQY
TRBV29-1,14,SVEDWGQGGLRAQY
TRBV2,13,ASRVEGGQGYEQY
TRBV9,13,ASSVSPDSLYGYT
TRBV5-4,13,ASSPQAGRNTEAF
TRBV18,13,ASSLIPAGGNEQF
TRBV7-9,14,ASTTPRSSSGNTIY
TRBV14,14,ASSPEQLWGVGEQY
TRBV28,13,ASSLPGLASNEQF
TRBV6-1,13,ASSESRGLLNEQF
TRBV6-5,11,ASSRDSFSPLH
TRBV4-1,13,ASSLQGAPGDTQY
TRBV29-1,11,SVAHRVDYGYT
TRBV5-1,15,ASSLEGSPRVTDTQY
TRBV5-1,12,ASSLVQGAEGYT